The next 7 T cell receptor beta chains were all read from a single sample in a study of T cell responses to AZD1222 COVID-19 vaccine. This table comes from immunoSEQ multiplex PCR, and its TCRdb copy is limited to in-frame clones, with some not included. The sample gives more than 150,000 clones, roughly 94% of which show up once; roughly 1.7% is in the top ten. Sequencing used peripheral blood, obtained 28 days after the second AZD1222 dose. The receptor source for this set is an adult who received the AZD1222 COVID-19 vaccine.

The chain joins TRBV5-6 to TRBJ2-3; 11 nucleotides match TRBD2. Germline CDR1 reads SGHDT; CDR2 reads YYEEEE. The CDR3 loop spans 18 amino acids. Trimming took 4 bases from V and 0 from J; bases not matched to a gene: 10. CDR3 region: CASSALAGGSLSTDTQYF. Written as DNA, the CDR3 is TGTGCCAGCAGCGCCCTAGCGGGGGGTAGCCTTAGCACAGATACGCAGTATTTT.

The count of this clone is one. This chain connects TRBV27 to TRBJ2-7; D is unclear. Looked up from germline, CDR1 is MNHEY and CDR2 is SMNVEV (reference sequence). Trimming shortened V by 5 bases and J by 7 bases, and 12 bases separated the two germline ends. The CDR3 totals 12 residues. This CDR3 is CASSRWGSEQYF. For the CDR3, the DNA is TGTGCCAGCAGTCGGTGGGGATCAGAGCAGTACTTC.

The rearrangement uses TRBV9 and TRBJ2-2; tentative D call: TRBD1 (6 bases). Germline CDR1 SGDLS, CDR2 YYNGEE. This CDR3 is 15 amino acids long. The V end lost 2 bases, the J end lost 6 bases, and 14 bases lay between the germline ends. The CDR3 is CASSVPRGGPGELFF. CDR3 DNA: TGTGCCAGCAGCGTCCCGCGAGGGGGACCCGGGGAGCTGTTTTTT.

The chain has TRBV15 and TRBJ1-5, with D perhaps TRBD1 (5 bases). CDR3 size: 16 residues. Germline-derived CDR1 and CDR2 are LNHNV and YYDKDF (reference sequence). V lost 5 bases and J 0 bases, leaving 14 bases between the germline ends. The CDR3 DNA follows: TGTGCCACCAGCGGACTAGACAGATATAGCAATCAGCCCCAGCATTTT. This gives the protein CATSGLDRYSNQPQHF.

This chain links TRBV29-1 with TRBJ1-1; TRBD1 aligns across 10 bases. J was trimmed by 4 bases and V by 3 bases; bases with no gene match: 5. Germline loops: CDR1 SQVTM, CDR2 ANQGSEA. This CDR3 is built from 14 residues. The CDR3 protein is CSVDDRGLPTEAFF. CDR3 nucleotide sequence: TGCAGCGTTGACGACAGGGGGCTTCCCACTGAAGCTTTCTTT.

The chain recombines TRBV25-1 with TRBJ2-7; D is ambiguous. Germline V gene data show CDR1 as MGHDK and CDR2 as SYGVNS. The CDR3 runs to 12 residues. V was pared by 2 bases and J by 5 bases, with 7 bases between. This CDR3 reads CASSEVANEQYF. DNA of the CDR3: TGTGCCAGCAGTGAAGTGGCTAACGAGCAGTACTTC.

The rearrangement links TRBV11-1 to TRBJ2-1; TRBD2 aligns across 7 bases. The germline CDR1 and CDR2 sequences are SGHAT and FQDESV (reference sequence). The CDR3 length is 14 residues. V dropped 5 bases and J dropped 3; count of bases not matched to a gene: 4. DNA of the CDR3: TGTGCCAGCAGCATTGGGGACTACTACAATGAGCAGTTCTTC. It encodes CASSIGDYYNEQFF.